One T cell receptor beta chain is described in this entry. The data were taken from a study of T cell responses to AZD1222 COVID-19 vaccine. CDR1 is MNHEY, CDR2 SVGAGI, per germline. The CDR3 spans 15 residues. Trimming pared 6 bases from V and 8 bases from J, leaving 20 bases between. Measured with immunoSEQ multiplex PCR; TCRdb has only the in-frame clones, and not every one. The table includes over 130,000 clones, 91% detected once. This receptor was taken from an adult who received the MenACWY meningococcal vaccine as a control. The sequenced sample was peripheral blood, obtained 28 days after the second dose of the MenACWY control vaccine. V gene TRBV6-5 combines with J gene TRBJ2-1; D is possibly TRBD1 (6 bases). CDR3 residues: CASRGTRGKMDEQFF. As DNA, the CDR3 is TGTGCCAGCAGGGGGACAAGGGGGAAAATGGATGAGCAGTTCTTC.